This TCR beta chain is drawn from a study of cytomegalovirus exposure and HLA in healthy donors. The donors were in the approximately 130-subject validation cohort, distinct from the roughly 600-subject first cohort. Some clones are missing from TCRdb's copy, which holds only in-frame ones; the method was immunoSEQ multiplex PCR. The repertoire holds fewer than 150,000 clones, with about 91% as singletons. CDR1 is LNHDA and CDR2 is SQIVND in the germline V gene (reference sequence). This CDR3 comprises 13 residues. Deletions cut 2 bases from V and 4 bases from J, with 5 bases between. This sequence joins TRBV19 and TRBJ1-4; D unresolved. The clonotype comes from a man in his late teens or twenties in good health and CMV-seronegative. What was sequenced was PBMCs. The CDR3 sequence is CASSINSNEKLFF. The CDR3 DNA sequence: TGTGCCAGTAGTATAAACAGTAATGAAAAACTGTTTTTT.